This T cell receptor beta chain was captured by sequencing in a study of beta chain features in type 1 diabetes. Every isolated RNA sample was fully reverse transcribed, so sequencing captured expressed TCRB transcripts. TCRdb keeps only in-frame clones here, not all; method: immunoSEQ multiplex PCR. The table lists 600,000 or so clones, over 11% of them singletons. This CDR3 spans 17 amino acids. V lost 3 bases and J lost 3; bases outside the gene matches: 10. Germline V gives CDR1 SGDLS, CDR2 YYNGEE. Purity above 98% was achieved in all sorted populations. Broader study findings: Moderate yet significant TCRB CDR3 shortening was seen in Type 1 diabetes patients in all four CD4+ subsets.

This clone was seen only a few times. The antigen remains unidentified. The TCR comes from a man between 18 and 29 years old with type 1 diabetes. Input material: naive CD4+ T cells from blood. The gene calls are TRBV9 and TRBJ2-1; 9 bases are shared with TRBD2. CDR3 in DNA: TGTGCCAGCAGCGCGGTACCCGGGACTAGCAGCTACAATGAGCAGTTCTTC. Translating gives CASSAVPGTSSYNEQFF.